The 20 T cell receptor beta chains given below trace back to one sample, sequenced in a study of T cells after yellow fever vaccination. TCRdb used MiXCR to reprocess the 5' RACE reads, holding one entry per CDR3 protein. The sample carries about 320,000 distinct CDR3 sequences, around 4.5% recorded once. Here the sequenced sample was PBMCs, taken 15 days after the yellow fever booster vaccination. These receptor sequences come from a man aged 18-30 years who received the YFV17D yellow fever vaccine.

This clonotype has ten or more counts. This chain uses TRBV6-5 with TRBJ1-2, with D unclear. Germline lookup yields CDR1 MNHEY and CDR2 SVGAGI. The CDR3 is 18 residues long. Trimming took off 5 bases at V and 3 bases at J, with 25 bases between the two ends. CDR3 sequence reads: CASSRTKTPLRSDYGYTF. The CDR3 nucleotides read TGTGCCAGCAGTAGAACAAAGACCCCTTTAAGGTCGGACTATGGCTACACCTTC.

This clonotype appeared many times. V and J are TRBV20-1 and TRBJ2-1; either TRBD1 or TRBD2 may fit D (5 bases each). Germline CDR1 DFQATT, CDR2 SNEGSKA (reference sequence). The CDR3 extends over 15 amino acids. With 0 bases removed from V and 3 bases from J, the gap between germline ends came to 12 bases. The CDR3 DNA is TGCAGTGCTAGAGAGGCCGGGGCCATCTACAATGAGCAGTTCTTC. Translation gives CSAREAGAIYNEQFF.

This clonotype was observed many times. CDR3 DNA sequence: TGCGCCAGCAGCCAAGATGCATACAGCACAGATACGCAGTATTTT. Amino acid sequence: CASSQDAYSTDTQYF. The chain recombines TRBV4-3 with TRBJ2-3, with D unclear. The CDR3 consists of 15 residues. V shed 0 bases and J shed 0 bases, with 7 bases lying between them. Germline V gene sequence: CDR1 LGHNA, CDR2 YSLEER.

For the CDR3, the DNA is TGTGCCTGGAGCGAACAGGGGGATGAAGCTTTCTTT. This codes for CAWSEQGDEAFF. This chain links TRBV30 with TRBJ1-1; 8 positions agree with TRBD1. The germline V gene has CDR1 GTSNPN and CDR2 SVGIG (reference sequence). J lost 7 bases, V lost 3 bases, and 4 bases had no gene match. The CDR3 extends over 12 amino acids.

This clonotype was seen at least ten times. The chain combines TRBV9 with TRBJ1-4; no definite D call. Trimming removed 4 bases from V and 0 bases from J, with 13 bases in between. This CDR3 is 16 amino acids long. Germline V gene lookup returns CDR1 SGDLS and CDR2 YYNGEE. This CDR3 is CASSSEGSTTNEKLFF. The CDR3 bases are TGTGCCAGCAGCAGCGAGGGTTCTACAACTAATGAAAAACTGTTTTTT.

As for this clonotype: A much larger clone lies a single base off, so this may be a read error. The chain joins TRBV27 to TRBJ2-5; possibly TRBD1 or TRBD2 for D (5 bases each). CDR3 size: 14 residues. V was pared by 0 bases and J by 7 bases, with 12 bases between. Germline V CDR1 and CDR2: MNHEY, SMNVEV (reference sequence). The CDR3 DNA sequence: TGTGCCAGCAGTTTATCGGGACGGTGGGTGACCCAGTACTTC. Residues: CASSLSGRWVTQYF.

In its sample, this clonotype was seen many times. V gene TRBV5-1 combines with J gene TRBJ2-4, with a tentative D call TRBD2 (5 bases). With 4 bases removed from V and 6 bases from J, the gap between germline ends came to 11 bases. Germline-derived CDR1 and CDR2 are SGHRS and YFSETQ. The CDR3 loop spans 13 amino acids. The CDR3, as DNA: TGCGCCAGCAGCGTACTAGGAGGAAACATTCAGTACTTC. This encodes CASSVLGGNIQYF.

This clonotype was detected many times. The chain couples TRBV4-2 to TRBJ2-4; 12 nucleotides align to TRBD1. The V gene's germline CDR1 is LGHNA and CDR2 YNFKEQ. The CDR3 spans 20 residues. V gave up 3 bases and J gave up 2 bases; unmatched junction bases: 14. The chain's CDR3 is CASSQGGGQGAFRTKNIQYF. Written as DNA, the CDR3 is TGTGCCAGCAGCCAGGGAGGGGGACAGGGGGCGTTTAGGACCAAAAACATTCAGTACTTC.

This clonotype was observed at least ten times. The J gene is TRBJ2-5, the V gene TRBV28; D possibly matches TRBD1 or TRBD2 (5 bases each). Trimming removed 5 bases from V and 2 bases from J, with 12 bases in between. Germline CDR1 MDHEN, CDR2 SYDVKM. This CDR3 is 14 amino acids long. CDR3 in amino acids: CASSTPGRQETQYF. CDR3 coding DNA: TGTGCCAGCAGTACTCCGGGACGGCAAGAGACCCAGTACTTC.

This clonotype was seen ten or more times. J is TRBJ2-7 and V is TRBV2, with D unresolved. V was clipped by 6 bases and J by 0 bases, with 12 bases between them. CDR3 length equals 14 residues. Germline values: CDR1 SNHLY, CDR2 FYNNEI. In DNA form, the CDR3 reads TGTGCCAGCAGAGAGACTCCAAGCTCCTACGAGCAGTACTTC. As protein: CASRETPSSYEQYF.

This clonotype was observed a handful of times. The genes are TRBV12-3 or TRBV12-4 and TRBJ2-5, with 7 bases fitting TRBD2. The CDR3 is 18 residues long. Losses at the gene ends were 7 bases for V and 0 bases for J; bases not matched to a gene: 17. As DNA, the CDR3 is TGTGCCAGCACCCCGGTGGGAGGCGGGGGTGGGTACCAAGAGACCCAGTACTTC. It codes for CASTPVGGGGGYQETQYF.

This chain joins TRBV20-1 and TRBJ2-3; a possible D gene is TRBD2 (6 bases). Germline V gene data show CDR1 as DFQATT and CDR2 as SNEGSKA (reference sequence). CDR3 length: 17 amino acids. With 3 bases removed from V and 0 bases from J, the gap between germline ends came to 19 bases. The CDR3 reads CSARLILGGISTDTQYF. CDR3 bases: TGCAGTGCTAGGCTGATTCTGGGGGGAATTAGCACAGATACGCAGTATTTT.

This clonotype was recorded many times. The CDR3 DNA follows: TGTGCCAGCACGGCAAGGACAGGCTTCAATGAGCAGTTCTTC. Protein product: CASTARTGFNEQFF. The V and J genes are TRBV28 and TRBJ2-1; 7 nucleotides agree with TRBD1. The CDR3 has 14 residues. The germline V gene has CDR1 MDHEN and CDR2 SYDVKM. Trimming cost V 7 bases and J 6 bases; bases outside gene matches: 9.

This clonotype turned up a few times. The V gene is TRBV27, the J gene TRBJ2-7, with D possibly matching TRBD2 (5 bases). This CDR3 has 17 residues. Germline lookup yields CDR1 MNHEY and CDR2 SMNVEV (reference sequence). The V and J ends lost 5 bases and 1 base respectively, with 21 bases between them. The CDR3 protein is CASSSLSAISDSYEQYV. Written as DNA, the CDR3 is TGTGCCAGCAGTAGCCTTTCCGCGATTAGCGATTCCTACGAGCAGTACGTC.

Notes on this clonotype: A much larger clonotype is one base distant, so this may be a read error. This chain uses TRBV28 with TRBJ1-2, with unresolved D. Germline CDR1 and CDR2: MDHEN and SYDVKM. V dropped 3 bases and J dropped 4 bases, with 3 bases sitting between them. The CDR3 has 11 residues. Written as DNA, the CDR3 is TGTGCCAGCAGTTTTACCTATGGCTACACCTTC. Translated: CASSFTYGYTF.

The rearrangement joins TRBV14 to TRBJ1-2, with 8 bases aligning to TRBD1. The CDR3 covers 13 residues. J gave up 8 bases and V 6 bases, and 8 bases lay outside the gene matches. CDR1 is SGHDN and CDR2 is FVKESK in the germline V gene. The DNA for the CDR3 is TGTGCCAGCAGACGATCAGGGGGCTCGGGCTACACCTTC. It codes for CASRRSGGSGYTF.

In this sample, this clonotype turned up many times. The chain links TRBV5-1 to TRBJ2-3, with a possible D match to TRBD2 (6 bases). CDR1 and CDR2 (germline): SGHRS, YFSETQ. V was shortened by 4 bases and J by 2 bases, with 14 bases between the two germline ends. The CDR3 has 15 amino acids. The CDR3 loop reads CASSNLGRDTDTQYF. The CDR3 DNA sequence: TGCGCCAGCAGCAACCTGGGGCGGGACACAGATACGCAGTATTTT.

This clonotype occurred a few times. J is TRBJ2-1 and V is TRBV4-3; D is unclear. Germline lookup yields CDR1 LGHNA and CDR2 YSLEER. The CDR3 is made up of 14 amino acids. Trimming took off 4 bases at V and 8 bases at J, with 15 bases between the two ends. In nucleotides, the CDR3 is TGCGCCAGCAGCCTAACCCCCGGGCCCTATGAGCAGTTCTTC. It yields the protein CASSLTPGPYEQFF.

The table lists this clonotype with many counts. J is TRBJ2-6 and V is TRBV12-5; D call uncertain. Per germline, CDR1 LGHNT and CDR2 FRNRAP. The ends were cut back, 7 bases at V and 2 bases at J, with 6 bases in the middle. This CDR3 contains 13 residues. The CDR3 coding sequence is TGTGCTAGTGACGGAGCTGGGGCCAACGTCCTGACTTTC. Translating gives CASDGAGANVLTF.

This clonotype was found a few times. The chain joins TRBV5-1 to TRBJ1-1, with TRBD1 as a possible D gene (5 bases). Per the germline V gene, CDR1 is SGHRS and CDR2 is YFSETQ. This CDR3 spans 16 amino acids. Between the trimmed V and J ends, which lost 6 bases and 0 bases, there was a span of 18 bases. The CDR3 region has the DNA TGCGCCAGCAAGGATAATACGAGAGGGGTGAACACTGAAGCTTTCTTT. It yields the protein CASKDNTRGVNTEAFF. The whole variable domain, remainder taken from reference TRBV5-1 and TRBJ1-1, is KAGVTQTPRYLIKTRGQQVTLSCSPISGHRSVSWYQQTPGQGLQFLFEYFSETQRNKGNFPGRFSGRQFSNSRSEMNVSTLELGDSALYLCASKDNTRGVNTEAFFGQGTRLTVV.